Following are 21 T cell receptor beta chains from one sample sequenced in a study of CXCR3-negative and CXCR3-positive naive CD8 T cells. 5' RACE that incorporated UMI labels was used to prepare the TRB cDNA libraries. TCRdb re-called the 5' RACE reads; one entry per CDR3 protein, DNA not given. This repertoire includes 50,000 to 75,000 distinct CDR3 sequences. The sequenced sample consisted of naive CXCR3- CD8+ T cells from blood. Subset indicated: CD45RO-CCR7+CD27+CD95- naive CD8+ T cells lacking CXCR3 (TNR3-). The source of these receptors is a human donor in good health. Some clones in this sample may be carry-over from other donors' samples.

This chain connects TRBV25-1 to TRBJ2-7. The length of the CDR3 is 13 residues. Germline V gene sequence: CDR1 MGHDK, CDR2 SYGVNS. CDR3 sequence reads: CASSEYSPYEQYF.

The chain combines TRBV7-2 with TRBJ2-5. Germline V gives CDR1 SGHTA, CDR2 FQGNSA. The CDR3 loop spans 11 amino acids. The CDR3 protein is CASSGAPTQYF. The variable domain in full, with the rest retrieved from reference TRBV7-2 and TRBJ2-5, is GAGVSQSPSNKVTEKGKDVELRCDPISGHTALYWYRQSLGQGLEFLIYFQGNSAPDKSGLPSDRFSAERTGGSVSTLTIQRTQQEDSAVYLCASSGAPTQYFGPGTRLLVL.

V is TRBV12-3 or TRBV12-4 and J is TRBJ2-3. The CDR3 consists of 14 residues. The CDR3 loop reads CASSFGGRTDTQYF.

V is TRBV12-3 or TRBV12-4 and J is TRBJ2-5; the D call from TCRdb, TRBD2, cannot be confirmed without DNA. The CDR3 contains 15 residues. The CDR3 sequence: CASRDSAGGQETQYF.

The CDR3 sequence: CASSQEVRGYTGELFF. The chain uses TRBV14 and TRBJ2-2; the TCRdb D gene call, TRBD1, has no DNA to confirm it. Germline CDR1 reads SGHDN; CDR2 reads FVKESK. This CDR3 is 16 amino acids long.

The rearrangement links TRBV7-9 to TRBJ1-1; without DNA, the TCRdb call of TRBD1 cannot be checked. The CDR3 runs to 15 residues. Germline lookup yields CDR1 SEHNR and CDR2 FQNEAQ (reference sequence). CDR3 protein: CASSLATGTYTEAFF.

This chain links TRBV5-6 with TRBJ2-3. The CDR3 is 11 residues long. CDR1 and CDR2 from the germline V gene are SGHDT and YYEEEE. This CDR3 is CASSIIDTQYF.

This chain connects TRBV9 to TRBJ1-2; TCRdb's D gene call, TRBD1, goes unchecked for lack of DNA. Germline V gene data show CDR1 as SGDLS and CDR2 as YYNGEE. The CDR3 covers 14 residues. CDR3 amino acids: CASSVAVTPFSYTF.

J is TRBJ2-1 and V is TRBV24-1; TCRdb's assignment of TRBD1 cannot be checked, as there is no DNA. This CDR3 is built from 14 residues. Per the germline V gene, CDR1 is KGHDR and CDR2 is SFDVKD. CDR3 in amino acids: CATNGGNSYNEQFF.

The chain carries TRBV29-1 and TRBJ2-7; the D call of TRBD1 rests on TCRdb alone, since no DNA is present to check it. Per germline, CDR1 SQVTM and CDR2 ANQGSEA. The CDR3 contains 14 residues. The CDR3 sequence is CSVEGGHKPYEQYF.

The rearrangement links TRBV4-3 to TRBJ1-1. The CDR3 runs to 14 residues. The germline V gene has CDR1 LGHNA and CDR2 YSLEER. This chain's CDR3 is CASSPGSQSVEAFF.

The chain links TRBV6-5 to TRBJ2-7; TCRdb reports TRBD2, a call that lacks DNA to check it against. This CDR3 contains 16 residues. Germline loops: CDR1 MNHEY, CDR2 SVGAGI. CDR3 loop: CASSYSRGTLPYEQYF.

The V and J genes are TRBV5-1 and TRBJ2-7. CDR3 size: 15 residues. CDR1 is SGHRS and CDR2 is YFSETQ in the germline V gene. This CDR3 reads CASSWTAAGSYEQYF.

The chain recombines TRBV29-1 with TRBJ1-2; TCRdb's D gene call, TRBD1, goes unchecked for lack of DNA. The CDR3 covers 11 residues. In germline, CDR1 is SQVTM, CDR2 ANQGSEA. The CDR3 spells CSVGQEDGYTF.

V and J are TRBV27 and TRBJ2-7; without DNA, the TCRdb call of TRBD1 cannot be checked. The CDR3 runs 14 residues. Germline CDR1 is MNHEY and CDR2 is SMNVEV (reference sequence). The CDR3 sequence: CASSHTVQGGEQYF.

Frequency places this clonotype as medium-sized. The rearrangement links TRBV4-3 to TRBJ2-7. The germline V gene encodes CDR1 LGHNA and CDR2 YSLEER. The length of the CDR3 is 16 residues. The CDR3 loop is CASSQDRLRSPYEQYF.

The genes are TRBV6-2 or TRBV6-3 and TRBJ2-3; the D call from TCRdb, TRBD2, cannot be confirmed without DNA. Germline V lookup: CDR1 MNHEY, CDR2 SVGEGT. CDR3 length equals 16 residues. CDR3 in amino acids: CASSYGIAEGTDTQYF.

CDR3 loop: CSVERGASRSQYF. The chain couples TRBV29-1 to TRBJ2-3; TCRdb names TRBD1, which stays unverified in the absence of DNA. The germline CDR1 and CDR2 sequences are SQVTM and ANQGSEA. The CDR3 has 13 amino acids.

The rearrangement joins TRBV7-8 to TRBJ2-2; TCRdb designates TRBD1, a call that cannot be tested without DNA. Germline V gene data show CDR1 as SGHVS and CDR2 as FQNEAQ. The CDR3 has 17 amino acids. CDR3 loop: CASSIHRDGANTGELFF.

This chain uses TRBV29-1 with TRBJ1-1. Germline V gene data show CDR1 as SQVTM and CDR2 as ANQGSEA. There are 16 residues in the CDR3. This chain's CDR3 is CSGRTGGGDLNTEAFF.

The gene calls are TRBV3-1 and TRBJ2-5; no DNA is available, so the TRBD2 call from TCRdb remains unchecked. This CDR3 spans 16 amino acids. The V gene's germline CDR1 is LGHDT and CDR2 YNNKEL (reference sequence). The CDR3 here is CASSPSDTGRQETQYF.